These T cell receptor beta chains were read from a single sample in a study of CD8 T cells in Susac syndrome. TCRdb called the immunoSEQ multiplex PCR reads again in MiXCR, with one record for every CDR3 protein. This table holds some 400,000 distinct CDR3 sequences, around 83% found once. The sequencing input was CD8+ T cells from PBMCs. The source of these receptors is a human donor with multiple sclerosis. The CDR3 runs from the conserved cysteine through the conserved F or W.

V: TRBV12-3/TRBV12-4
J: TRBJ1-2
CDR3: CASTTLQGPYYGYTF

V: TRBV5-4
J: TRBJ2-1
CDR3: CASTNGQRGSYNEQFF

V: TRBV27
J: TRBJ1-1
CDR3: CASSLSWGHTEAFF

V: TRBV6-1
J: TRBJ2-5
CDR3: CASRPLPTVLQETQYF

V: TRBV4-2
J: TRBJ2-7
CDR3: CASSQDTSASYEQYF

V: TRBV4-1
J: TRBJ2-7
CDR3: CASSQVVGGGTYEQYF

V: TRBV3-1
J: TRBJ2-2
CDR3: CASSHHLSGTNTGELFF

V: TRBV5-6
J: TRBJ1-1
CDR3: CASSLPNTVNTEAFF

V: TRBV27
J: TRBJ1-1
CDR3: CASSLFAGTNTEAFF

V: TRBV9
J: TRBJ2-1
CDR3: CASSVEGSGSLGEQFF

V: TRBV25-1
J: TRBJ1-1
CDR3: CASSDIWNTEAFF

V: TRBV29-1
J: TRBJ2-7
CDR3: CSVGQGTDEQYF

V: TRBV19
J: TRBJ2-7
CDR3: CTRPPLGCEQYF

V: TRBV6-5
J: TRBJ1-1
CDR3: CASSYVGHSTMNTEAFF

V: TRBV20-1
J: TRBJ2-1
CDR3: CSARPIDRPISYNEQFF

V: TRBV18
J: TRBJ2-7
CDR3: CASSPGQGGAEQYF

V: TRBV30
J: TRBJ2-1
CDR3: CAWSHSALWVDEQFF

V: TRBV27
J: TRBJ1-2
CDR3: CASSLWRGDGYTF

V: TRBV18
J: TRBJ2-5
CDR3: CASSPWTEETQYF

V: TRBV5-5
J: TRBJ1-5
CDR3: CASSWEPTVQPQHF

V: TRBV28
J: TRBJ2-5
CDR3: CASRDQETQYF

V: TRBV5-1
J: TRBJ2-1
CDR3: CASSFRDRSYSYNEQFF

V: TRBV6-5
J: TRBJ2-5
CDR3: CASSFQLGTGETQYF

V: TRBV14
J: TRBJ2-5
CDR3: CASSQVFESRGAETQYF

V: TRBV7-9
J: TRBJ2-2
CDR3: CASSSTGTSDTGELFF

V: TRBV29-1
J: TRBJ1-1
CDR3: CSATGIRGTEAFF

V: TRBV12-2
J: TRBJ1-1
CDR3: CASRLGTGTHTEAFF

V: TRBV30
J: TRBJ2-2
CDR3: CAWSTGQGHGEPFF

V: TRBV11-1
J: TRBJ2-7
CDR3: CASSHGRDYEQYF

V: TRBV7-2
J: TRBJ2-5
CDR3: CASSLGGAWETQYF

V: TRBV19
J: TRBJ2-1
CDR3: CASTQWAGGPGEQFF

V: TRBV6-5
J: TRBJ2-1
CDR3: CASSYSWLAGGPRLMGNEQFF

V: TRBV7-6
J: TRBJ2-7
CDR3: CASSPTGNAYEQYF

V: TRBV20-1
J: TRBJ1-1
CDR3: CSARGLASEAFF

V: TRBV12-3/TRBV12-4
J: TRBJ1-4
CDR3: CASSLVEEKLFF

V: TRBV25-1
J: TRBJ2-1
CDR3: CASSEWGGEGNEQFF

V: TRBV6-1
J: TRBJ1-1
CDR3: CASRTANTNTEAFF

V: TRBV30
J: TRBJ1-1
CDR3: CAWNAPQGAVTEAFF

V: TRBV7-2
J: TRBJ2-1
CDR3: CASSGGGPISALGNEQFF

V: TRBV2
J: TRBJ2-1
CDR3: CAILDRGEQFF

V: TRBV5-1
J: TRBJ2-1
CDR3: CASSLAGTANEQFF

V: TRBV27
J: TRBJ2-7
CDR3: CASSPLGTGTFLYEQYF